The source of this T cell receptor (beta chain) is a study of blood T cell repertoires in COVID-19. As for the study in general: COVID-19 samples from acute and convalescent phases originated in the United States, Italy and Spain. PBMCs, B-cell-depleted T cells, or T cells were the source of the cDNA or gDNA that made up the material.

Authors' methods: It was from reference gene primer amplification that nucleated cell counts were estimated. Some clones are missing from TCRdb's copy, which holds only in-frame ones; the method was immunoSEQ multiplex PCR. The DNA gave D and trimming, while V, J and clone size come from that table. Of some 120,000 clones in the sample, more than 80% were seen once. With 6 bases clipped from V and 3 bases from J, the junction kept 8 bases outside the gene matches. CDR1 and CDR2 (germline): KGHSH, LQKENI. The CDR3 is made up of 15 amino acids. Sequencing used peripheral blood. This receptor was identified in a human donor in a cohort sampled during active COVID-19. The V call is TRBV18, the J call TRBJ2-4, with 7 nucleotides matching TRBD1. CDR3 in amino acids: CASSLPGQLKNIQYF. The CDR3 nucleotides read TGTGCCAGCTCGCTTCCGGGACAGCTCAAAAACATTCAGTACTTC.